This T cell receptor (beta chain) originates from a study of cytomegalovirus exposure and HLA in healthy donors. Whole-study results and caveats: Indistinguishable V segments, including TRBV6-2 and TRBV6-3, were excluded.

CDR1 and CDR2 from the germline V gene are LNHNV and YYDKDF (reference sequence). This CDR3 has 17 amino acids. V lost 0 bases, J lost 3 bases, and 8 bases stayed unmatched. Concerning this clone: Its cognate antigen is unknown.

The study ran its PCR with 60 Vbeta and 13 Jbeta primers. The data were produced by immunoSEQ multiplex PCR, yet TCRdb's version contains in-frame clones alone and is incomplete. The data show about 82,000 clones, around 85% seen once. Recording of this donor's CMV serostatus was not done. V and J are TRBV15 and TRBJ1-5; 7 nucleotides match TRBD1. The receptor was derived from a human donor in good health. The sequenced material came from PBMCs. CDR3 sequence: CATSRDGLDRDNQPQHF. CDR3 DNA sequence: TGTGCCACCAGCAGAGATGGGCTAGACAGGGACAATCAGCCCCAGCATTTT. The full variable domain, in which reference TRBV15 and TRBJ1-5 provide the parts outside the CDR3, is DAMVIQNPRYQVTQFGKPVTLSCSQTLNHNVMYWYQQKSSQAPKLLFHYYDKDFNNEADTPDNFQSRRPNTSFCFLDIRSPGLGDTAMYLCATSRDGLDRDNQPQHFGDGTRLSIL.